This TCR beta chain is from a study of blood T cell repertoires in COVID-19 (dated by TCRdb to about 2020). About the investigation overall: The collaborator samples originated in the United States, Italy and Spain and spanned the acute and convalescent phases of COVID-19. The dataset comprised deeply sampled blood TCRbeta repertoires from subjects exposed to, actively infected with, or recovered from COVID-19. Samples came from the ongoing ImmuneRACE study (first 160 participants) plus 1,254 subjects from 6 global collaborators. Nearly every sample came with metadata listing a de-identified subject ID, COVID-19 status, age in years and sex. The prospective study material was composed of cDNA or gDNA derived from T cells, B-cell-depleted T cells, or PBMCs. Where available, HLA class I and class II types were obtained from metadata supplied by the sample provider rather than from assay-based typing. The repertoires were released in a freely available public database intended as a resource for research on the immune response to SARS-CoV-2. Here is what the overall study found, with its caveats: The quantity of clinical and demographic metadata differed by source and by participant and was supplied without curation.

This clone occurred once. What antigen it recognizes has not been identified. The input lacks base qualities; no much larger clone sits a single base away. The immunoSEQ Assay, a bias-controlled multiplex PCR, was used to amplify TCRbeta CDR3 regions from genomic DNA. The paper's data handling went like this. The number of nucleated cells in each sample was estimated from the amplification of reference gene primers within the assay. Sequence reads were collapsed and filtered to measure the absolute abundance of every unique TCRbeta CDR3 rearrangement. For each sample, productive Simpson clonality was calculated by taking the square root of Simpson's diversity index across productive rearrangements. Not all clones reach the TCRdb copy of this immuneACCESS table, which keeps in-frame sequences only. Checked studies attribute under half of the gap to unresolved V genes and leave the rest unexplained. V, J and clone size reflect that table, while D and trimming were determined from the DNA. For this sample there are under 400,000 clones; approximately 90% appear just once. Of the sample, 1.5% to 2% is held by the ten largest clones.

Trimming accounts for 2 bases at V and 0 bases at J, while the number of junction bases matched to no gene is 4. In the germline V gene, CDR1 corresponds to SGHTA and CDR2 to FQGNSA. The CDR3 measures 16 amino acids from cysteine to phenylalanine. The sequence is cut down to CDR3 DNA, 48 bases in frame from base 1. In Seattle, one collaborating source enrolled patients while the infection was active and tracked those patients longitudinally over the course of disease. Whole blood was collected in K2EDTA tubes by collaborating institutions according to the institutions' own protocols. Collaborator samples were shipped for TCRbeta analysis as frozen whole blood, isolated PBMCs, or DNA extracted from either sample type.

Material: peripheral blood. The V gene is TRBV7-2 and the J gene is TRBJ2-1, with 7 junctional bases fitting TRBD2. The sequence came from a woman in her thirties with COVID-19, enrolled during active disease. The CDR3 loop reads CASSLLAGVSYNEQFF. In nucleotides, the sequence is TGTGCCAGCAGCTTATTGGCGGGGGTCTCCTACAATGAGCAGTTCTTC. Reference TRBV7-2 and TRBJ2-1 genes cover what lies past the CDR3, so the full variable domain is GAGVSQSPSNKVTEKGKDVELRCDPISGHTALYWYRQSLGQGLEFLIYFQGNSAPDKSGLPSDRFSAERTGGSVSTLTIQRTQQEDSAVYLCASSLLAGVSYNEQFFGPGTRLTVL.